This T cell receptor beta chain emerged from a study of cytomegalovirus exposure and HLA in healthy donors. About the research overall: An early data release held some 85 million unique TCRs from HLA-typed donors. Study findings and constraints: Rare TCR sequences predominated, though certain public TCRs were found in many donors. In a later analysis, TCR beta V- and J-gene trimming showed a link to a missense DCLRE1C variant. Indistinguishable V segments such as TRBV6-2 and TRBV6-3 were excluded.

This CDR3 is 16 amino acids long. Looked up from germline, CDR1 is SGDLS and CDR2 is YYNGEE. V lost 3 bases and J lost 6; bases outside the gene matches: 8. Notes on this clone: The antigen remains unidentified.

The primer mix had 60 Vbeta and 13 Jbeta primers. TCRdb's table, derived via immunoSEQ multiplex PCR, lists solely in-frame clones and lacks some. The sample yields approximately 170,000 clones, around 85% seen once. This TCR was sampled from a human donor in good health. This chain connects TRBV9 to TRBJ2-3, with 12 bases that match TRBD2. Material for sequencing was PBMCs. CDR3 loop: CASSGLAGGTRDTQYF. The CDR3, as DNA: TGTGCCAGCAGCGGGCTAGCGGGGGGGACTCGCGATACGCAGTATTTT.